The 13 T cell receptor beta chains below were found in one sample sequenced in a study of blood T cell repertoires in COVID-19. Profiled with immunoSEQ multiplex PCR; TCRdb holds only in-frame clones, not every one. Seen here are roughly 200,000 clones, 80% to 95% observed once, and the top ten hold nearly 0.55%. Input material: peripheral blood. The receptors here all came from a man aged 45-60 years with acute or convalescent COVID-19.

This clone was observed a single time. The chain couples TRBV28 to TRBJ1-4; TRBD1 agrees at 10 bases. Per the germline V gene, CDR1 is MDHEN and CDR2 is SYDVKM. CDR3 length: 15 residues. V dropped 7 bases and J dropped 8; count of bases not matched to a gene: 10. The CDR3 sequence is CASTAHGTGAEKLFF. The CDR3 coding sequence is TGTGCCAGCACCGCTCACGGGACAGGGGCCGAAAAACTGTTTTTT.

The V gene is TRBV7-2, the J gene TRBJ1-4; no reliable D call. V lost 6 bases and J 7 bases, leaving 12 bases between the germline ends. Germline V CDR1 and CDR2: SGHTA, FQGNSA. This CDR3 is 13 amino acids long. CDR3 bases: TGTGCCAGCAGATCGGGTCTTGGTGAAAAACTGTTTTTT. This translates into CASRSGLGEKLFF.

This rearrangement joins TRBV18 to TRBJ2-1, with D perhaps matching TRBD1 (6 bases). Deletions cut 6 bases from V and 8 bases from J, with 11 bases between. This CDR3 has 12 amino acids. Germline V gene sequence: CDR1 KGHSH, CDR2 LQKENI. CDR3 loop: CASSPDSYEQFF. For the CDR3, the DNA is TGTGCCAGCTCCCCGGACAGTTATGAGCAGTTCTTC.

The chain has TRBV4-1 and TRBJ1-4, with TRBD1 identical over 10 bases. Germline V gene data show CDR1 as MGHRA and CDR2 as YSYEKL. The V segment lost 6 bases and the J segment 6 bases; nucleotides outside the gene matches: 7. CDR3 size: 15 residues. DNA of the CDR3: TGCGCCAGCAGGAGTTCCGACAGGGGGCATGAAAAACTGTTTTTT. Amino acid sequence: CASRSSDRGHEKLFF.

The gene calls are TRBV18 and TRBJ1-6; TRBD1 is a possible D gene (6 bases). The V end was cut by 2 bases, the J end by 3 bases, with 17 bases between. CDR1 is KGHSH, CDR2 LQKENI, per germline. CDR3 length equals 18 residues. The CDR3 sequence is CASSPNLIRDNYNSPLHF. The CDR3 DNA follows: TGTGCCAGCTCACCAAACTTAATAAGGGACAACTATAATTCACCCCTCCACTTT. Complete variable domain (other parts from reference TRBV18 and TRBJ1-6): NAGVMQNPRHLVRRRGQEARLRCSPMKGHSHVYWYRQLPEEGLKFMVYLQKENIIDESGMPKERFSAEFPKEGPSILRIQQVVRGDSAAYFCASSPNLIRDNYNSPLHFGNGTRLTVT.

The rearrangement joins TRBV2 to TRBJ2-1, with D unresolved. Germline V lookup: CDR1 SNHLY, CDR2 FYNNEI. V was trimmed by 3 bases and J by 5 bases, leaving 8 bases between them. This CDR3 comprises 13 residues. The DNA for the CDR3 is TGTGCCAGCAGTGACAACAGAGACAATGAGCAGTTCTTC. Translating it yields CASSDNRDNEQFF.

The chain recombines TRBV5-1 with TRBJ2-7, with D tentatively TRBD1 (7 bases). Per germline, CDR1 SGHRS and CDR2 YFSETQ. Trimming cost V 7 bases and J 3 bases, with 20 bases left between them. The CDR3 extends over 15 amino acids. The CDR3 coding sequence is TGCGCCAGCGCCATGTGGTCAGGGGGGTTCTACGAGCAGTACTTC. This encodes CASAMWSGGFYEQYF.

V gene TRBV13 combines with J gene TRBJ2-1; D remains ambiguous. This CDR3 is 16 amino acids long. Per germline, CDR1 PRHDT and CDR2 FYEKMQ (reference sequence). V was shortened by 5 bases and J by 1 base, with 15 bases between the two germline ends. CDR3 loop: CASSLRSRVSYNEQFF. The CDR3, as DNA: TGTGCCAGCAGCCTCCGTTCACGGGTTTCCTACAATGAGCAGTTCTTC. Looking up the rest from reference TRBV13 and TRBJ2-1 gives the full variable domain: AAGVIQSPRHLIKEKRETATLKCYPIPRHDTVYWYQQGPGQDPQFLISFYEKMQSDKGSIPDRFSAQQFSDYHSELNMSSLELGDSALYFCASSLRSRVSYNEQFFGPGTRLTVL.

The CDR3 DNA is TGCGCCAGCAGCTTGAGGACGGACTACACAGATACGCAGTATTTT. Its protein product is CASSLRTDYTDTQYF. The rearrangement joins TRBV5-1 to TRBJ2-3; TRBD2 is a possible D gene (6 bases). Germline V gene sequence: CDR1 SGHRS, CDR2 YFSETQ. Trimming removed 1 base from V and 2 bases from J, with 11 bases in between. The CDR3 sequence is 15 residues long. The variable domain in full, completed from reference TRBV5-1 and TRBJ2-3, reads KAGVTQTPRYLIKTRGQQVTLSCSPISGHRSVSWYQQTPGQGLQFLFEYFSETQRNKGNFPGRFSGRQFSNSRSEMNVSTLELGDSALYLCASSLRTDYTDTQYFGPGTRLTVL.

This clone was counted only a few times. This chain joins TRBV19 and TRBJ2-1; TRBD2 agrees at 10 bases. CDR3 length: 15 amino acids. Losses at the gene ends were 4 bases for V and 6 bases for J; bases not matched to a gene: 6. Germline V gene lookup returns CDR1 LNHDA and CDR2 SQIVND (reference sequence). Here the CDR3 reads CASSTLAGVGNEQFF. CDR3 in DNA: TGTGCCAGTAGTACCCTAGCGGGAGTTGGCAATGAGCAGTTCTTC.

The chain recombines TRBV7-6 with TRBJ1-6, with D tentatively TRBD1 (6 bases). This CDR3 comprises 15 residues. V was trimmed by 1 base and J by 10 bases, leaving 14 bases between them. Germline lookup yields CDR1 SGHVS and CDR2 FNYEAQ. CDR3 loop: CASSLGAGEGSPLHF. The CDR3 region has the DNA TGTGCCAGCAGCTTAGGGGCAGGGGAAGGGTCACCCCTCCACTTT.

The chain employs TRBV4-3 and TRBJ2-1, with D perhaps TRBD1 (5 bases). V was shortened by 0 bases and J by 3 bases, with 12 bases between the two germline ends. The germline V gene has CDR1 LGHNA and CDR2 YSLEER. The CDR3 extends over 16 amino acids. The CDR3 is CASSQDWAGRYNEQFF. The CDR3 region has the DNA TGCGCCAGCAGCCAAGATTGGGCAGGGCGCTACAATGAGCAGTTCTTC.

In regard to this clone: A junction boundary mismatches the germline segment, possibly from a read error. CDR3 DNA: TGCAGCGTTGAATTCGCGGAGGGCCGGGGGGTCTTT. Translation: CSVEFAEGRGVF. The gene calls are TRBV29-1 and TRBJ1-1; TRBD1 might be the D (5 bases). The CDR3 contains 12 residues. Germline-derived CDR1 and CDR2 are SQVTM and ANQGSEA.